Listed here is a single T cell receptor (beta chain). The antigen remains unidentified. CDR1 is ENHRY and CDR2 is SYGVKD in the germline V gene. CDR3 length: 12 residues. Trimming removed 0 bases at V and 4 bases at J, with 4 bases between. This record belongs to a study of cytomegalovirus exposure and HLA in healthy donors. Study-level findings and limits: What TCR beta sequences reportedly achieved was accurate prediction of HLA-A and HLA-B alleles in most subjects.

This PCR relied on a set of 60 Vbeta primers and 13 Jbeta primers. TCRdb keeps only in-frame clones here, not all; method: immunoSEQ multiplex PCR. This sample has some 100,000 clones, with 76% found just once. This sequence originates from a woman aged 45-60 years in good health and CMV-seropositive. What was sequenced was PBMCs. The chain combines TRBV10-3 with TRBJ2-7; no clear D. The CDR3 here is CAISESSYEQYF. As DNA, the CDR3 is TGTGCCATCAGTGAGTCCAGTTACGAGCAGTACTTC.